This TCR beta chain comes out of a study of blood T cell repertoires in COVID-19. The protocol was immunoSEQ multiplex PCR, while the TCRdb copy is restricted to in-frame clones and leaves out a portion. Of more than 10,000 clones listed, around 83% are singletons. From germline, CDR1 is MGHDK and CDR2 SYGVNS. V shed 6 bases, J shed 5 bases, and the junction held 7 bases outside the gene matches. The CDR3 sequence is 14 residues long. The chain combines TRBV25-1 with TRBJ2-7; 10 positions match TRBD1. Sequenced sample: peripheral blood. The receptor's source is a man in his forties with active or convalescent COVID-19. The CDR3, as DNA: TGTGCCAGCAGGGACAGGGGGAATATCCACGAGCAGTACTTC. Its protein is CASRDRGNIHEQYF.